This entry describes one TCR beta chain. The antigen is not known. Method: immunoSEQ multiplex PCR; TCRdb's copy keeps in-frame clones and lacks some. Of 70,000 to 95,000 clones in the sample, about 84% were seen once. The entry originates in a study of neoadjuvant anti-PD-1 for oral cavity cancer. Overall study context: Nivolumab at 3 mg/kg was mostly given biweekly, three to four doses, pre-surgery. Study results and limitations: PBMC Gini-index clonality exceeded responders' in non-responders post-nivolumab.

Germline-derived CDR1 and CDR2 are SGHRS and YFSETQ. The V end lost 4 bases, the J end lost 4 bases, and 11 bases lay between the germline ends. This CDR3 has 13 residues. The chain carries TRBV5-1 and TRBJ1-1; the D is unclear. Sample: PBMCs, taken before nivolumab (anti-PD-1) treatment. This clonotype was sampled from a person aged 40 to 85 with oral cavity squamous cell carcinoma. CDR3 DNA: TGCGCCAGCAGCCTAGTTGTTGGCACTGAAGCTTTCTTT. The encoded protein is CASSLVVGTEAFF.